This T cell receptor (beta chain) was captured by sequencing in a study of cytomegalovirus exposure and HLA in healthy donors (dated by TCRdb to 2017 to 2019). With regard to the full study: In an earlier analysis of under 600 of the donors, under 300 Gb of sequence data and roughly 100 million unique TCR beta sequences from some 170 million T cells were reported. Approximately 300 gigabases of sequencing data and 70 million to 85 million unique TCR sequences were included in an early release covering around 600 HLA-typed donors. The genetic ancestry cluster associated with self-reported Caucasian donors included 81% of the roughly 400 genotyped donors. The study was designed to test whether signatures of past pathogen exposure could be identified by cataloging public T cell receptors. Using immunosequencing, the study profiled T cell repertoires from fewer than 850 subjects and related those repertoires to cytomegalovirus serostatus. In addition to the first cohort of about 650 subjects, a separate validation cohort of 130 or so different subjects was used. To predict cytomegalovirus infection status, the study brought together high-throughput TCR immunosequencing, statistical association of individual TCRs with disease status, and machine learning. To study patterns of TCR occurrence, a later analysis re-analyzed previously published TCR beta repertoires from hundreds of donors and added high-resolution HLA genotyping. Rather than using new phenotypic data, the later analysis identified candidate immune exposures from TCR beta sequences and from how often those sequences occurred across donors. An earlier analysis of more than 450 of the donors used high-throughput TCR beta sequencing to judge whether each TCR beta V gene segment behaved as functional or pseudogenic. Alongside the repertoire data, information on donor age, sex, ethnicity and CMV serostatus was compiled. A later genetic analysis used genome-wide SNP genotypes for about 65% of the 666 donors, treating that subset as a discovery cohort. Every repertoire in the discovery cohort had been generated on one and the same sequencing platform. Both class I and class II loci were covered by HLA typing, at four-digit resolution. The number of typed donors differed by locus: about 629-640 for A, B, C, DRB1 and DQB1; some 540 for DQA1; around 610 for DPA1; and 400 to 480 for DPB1. Roughly 5 DR-DQ haplotypes were handled as single units for association and clustering, since linkage in the cohort was strong. Among some 410 genotyped donors of the cohort, an average of approximately 240,000 unique TCR beta nucleotide sequences were sequenced per donor, around 20% of them non-productive. Study-wide findings and limitations: The study listed approximately 150 TCR beta chains as associated with cytomegalovirus. V-gene and J-gene trimming of TCR beta chains was associated with a missense DCLRE1C variant in a later genetic analysis, and the association was replicated in an independent cohort. This cohort had only TCR beta chains sequenced, and the lack of alpha or paired-chain data limited which features could be detected. Because some donors lacked HLA typing at each locus, the association tests relied only on the typed subset. In both the original and validation cohorts, the classifier was reported to diagnose cytomegalovirus status with high specificity and sensitivity. Specific HLA alleles were associated with 18,000 or so TCR beta sequences at a false discovery rate of 0.05 in a later analysis. A further reported finding was that TCR beta sequences accurately predicted the HLA-A and HLA-B alleles for most subjects in the first cohort. A cluster of highly shared sequence variants was judged likely to be a technical artifact of the sequencing pipeline. While some public TCRs were present in many individuals, most TCR sequences turned up only very rarely across donors. A later analysis found that HLA-associated TCR beta chains were more clonally expanded and had lower generation probabilities than equally common non-associated chains. Sequencing depth was assumed to be roughly uniform across donors in the presence/absence analyses, though that assumption may not hold. Three of the identified cytomegalovirus-associated TCR beta chains were confirmed in vitro to be specific for cytomegalovirus antigens. Linkage disequilibrium might explain the correlated functional status among segregating V segments, but an unknown experimental factor could not be ruled out. A later analysis reported that several top co-occurrence clusters appeared linked to parvovirus B19, influenza, CMV and Epstein-Barr virus. Because the 87-base-pair reads could not distinguish some IMGT-functional V segments, including TRBV6-2 and TRBV6-3, those segments were excluded. In an earlier analysis of 587 of the donors, most TCR beta V segments appeared in productive rearrangements about 87% or about 30% of the time, broadly matching IMGT annotations. For the cohort, immune exposure information was limited to CMV serostatus. When HLA alleles, especially DR and DQ, strongly co-occurred, attributing TCR associations to individual alleles was difficult. According to a later genetic analysis, donors in an Asian-associated ancestry cluster had fewer N-insertions in productive TCRs than the approximately 650-donor mean. A later analysis found that TCR association rates varied across HLA loci, with DRB1 alleles showing the most associated TCRs and HLA-C alleles the fewest. According to a later analysis, most CMV-associated TCR beta chains appeared to be HLA-restricted, and the HLA associations seemed to be driven largely by CMV exposure. According to the authors, the approach could potentially be generalized to other disease states and immunological phenotypes. Because counts were too low, around 18 rarely observed V segments, including chromosome 9 orphons, were left out of the earlier analysis of several hundred of the donors.

The cohort consisted of 650 to 850 healthy bone marrow donors. At the time of sampling, all cohort members were nominally healthy, though unrecorded immune exposures were likely present. The donor was CMV seropositive and was included in the group of 270 or so seropositive cohort members. Each donor provided a peripheral blood sample, and peripheral blood mononuclear cells were used for TCR beta sequencing. Genomic DNA was extracted from the blood cell samples with the Qiagen DNeasy Blood Extraction Kit. Libraries were built with the immunoSEQ multiplex PCR assay. For the multiplex PCR, a mixture combining 60 forward primers for TCR Vbeta segments and 13 reverse primers for TCR Jbeta segments was used. A multiplex PCR assay on genomic DNA amplified the CDR3 region of rearranged TCR beta genes. The Illumina HiSeq System was used to sequence the amplified TCR beta libraries as 87-base-pair reads. The paper's processing steps were these. Across the 500 to 850 repertoires, a later analysis counted roughly 84 million unique TCR beta chains, roughly 11 million of which were shared by at least two donors. A nearest-neighbor algorithm error-corrected the raw reads and collapsed the reads into unique sequences, merging closely related sequences to remove PCR and sequencing errors. CDR3 sequences were aligned to IMGT reference sequences to assign V, D and J gene segments. Each retained sequence needed at least a six-nucleotide match to both a V gene segment and a J gene segment. A rearrangement counted as productive if the CDR3 had no stop codons and remained in frame with V and J, and every other rearrangement counted as non-productive. CDR3 was defined according to IMGT convention as the region running from the second conserved V-encoded cysteine to the conserved J-encoded phenylalanine. Sequences without an unambiguous match to a single V gene segment were excluded from the earlier analysis of several hundred of the donors. In an earlier analysis of about 590 of the donors, a V segment was called functional when productive rearrangements were above 56.7%, and segregating when the standard deviation between donors exceeded 5%. A statistical classification framework was built to diagnose cytomegalovirus status from the catalog of TCR beta chain sequences. In a later analysis, TCR nucleotide sequences were compared against IMGT/GENE-DB human TR gene sequences so that V and J genes could be assigned. In a later analysis, CDR3 sequences and most-parsimonious VDJ recombination scenarios were assigned using the TCRdist pipeline. In a later analysis, every TCR beta chain was defined by the combination of its CDR3 amino acid sequence and its V-gene family, and reads without a unique V-gene family were dropped. As a way to deal with suspected cross-contamination and a sequencing artifact, a later analysis dropped 450 to 600 nucleotide sequences that were highly shared and had low generation probability. A later analysis calculated a clonal expansion index for each public chain from normalized within-repertoire ranks of inferred template counts. In a later analysis, generation probabilities were computed with a VDJ recombination model fitted to out-of-frame rearrangements, and the resulting probabilities were checked against IGoR. In a later analysis, TCR-TCR, TCR-HLA and TCR-CMV co-occurrence was scored with hypergeometric tests, and a repertoire-size bias correction was applied to TCR pairs. False discovery rates were estimated in a later analysis by permuting HLA or CMV assignments 20 times. In a later analysis, co-occurring TCRs were grouped using DBSCAN, and TCRdist sequence similarity was added for clustering within HLA-allele-positive subsets. For co-occurrence clustering, repertoires with fewer than 30,000 or more than 120,000 public chains were excluded, along with 5 or 6 repertoires with anomalous nucleotide sharing. This is the immuneACCESS table as TCRdb keeps it, with only in-frame sequences that have V and J called. A part of the clones is gone; compared with another copy, unresolved V genes explain less than half, and the rest is unexplained. That table supplies the V and J calls and clone size; D and trimming were determined from the DNA. The sample table holds 45,000 to 65,000 clones, of which roughly 72% were seen once. The top ten hold less than 25% of the sample.

A note on this clone: Its specific antigen is unknown. No much larger clone is present one base from it, and per-base qualities are unavailable.

Per the germline V gene, SNHLY is the CDR1 and FYNNEI is the CDR2. The CDR3 goes from the cysteine to the phenylalanine over 15 residues. Just CDR3 DNA is preserved here, 45 bases in frame from base 1. For this chain, trimming is 6 bases at the V end and 8 bases at the J end, and the number of junction bases without a gene match is 14. The sequencing sample was made of PBMCs. Recombination connected TRBV2 to TRBJ1-2; the junction holds 8 bases that match TRBD1. The receptor comes from a woman aged 45-60 years in good health and CMV-seropositive. DNA sequence: TGTGCCAGCAGCCTAATGACAGGGGCTGGGAAGGGCTACACCTTC. Its protein reads: CASSLMTGAGKGYTF.